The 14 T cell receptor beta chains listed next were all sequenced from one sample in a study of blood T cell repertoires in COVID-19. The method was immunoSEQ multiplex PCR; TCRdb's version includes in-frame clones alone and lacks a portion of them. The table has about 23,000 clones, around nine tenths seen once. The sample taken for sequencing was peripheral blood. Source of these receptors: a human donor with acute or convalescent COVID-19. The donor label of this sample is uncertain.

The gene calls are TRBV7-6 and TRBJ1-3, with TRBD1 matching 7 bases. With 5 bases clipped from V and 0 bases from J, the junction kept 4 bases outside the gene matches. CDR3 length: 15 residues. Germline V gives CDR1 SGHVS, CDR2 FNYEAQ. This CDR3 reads CASSIQGSSGNTIYF. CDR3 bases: TGTGCCAGCAGCATACAGGGGAGCTCTGGAAACACCATATATTTT.

In nucleotides, the CDR3 is TGTGCCAGTAGGGGTGCAGGGGGTAACTATGGCTACACCTTC. As protein: CASRGAGGNYGYTF. The chain has TRBV2 and TRBJ1-2; 7 bases agree with TRBD1. The CDR3 extends over 14 amino acids. Germline loops: CDR1 SNHLY, CDR2 FYNNEI. The junction had 8 bases not matched to a gene; V was cut back by 9 bases and J by 1 base. Based on the CDR3 plus reference TRBV2 and TRBJ1-2, the full variable domain is EPEVTQTPSHQVTQMGQEVILRCVPISNHLYFYWYRQILGQKVEFLVSFYNNEISEKSEIFDDQFSVERPDGSNFTLKIRSTKLEDSAMYFCASRGAGGNYGYTFGSGTRLTVV.

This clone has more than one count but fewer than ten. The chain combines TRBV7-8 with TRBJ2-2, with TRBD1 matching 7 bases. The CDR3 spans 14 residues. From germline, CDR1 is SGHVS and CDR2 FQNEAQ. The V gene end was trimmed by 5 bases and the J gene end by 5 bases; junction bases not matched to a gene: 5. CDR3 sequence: CASSPDRVTGELFF. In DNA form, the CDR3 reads TGTGCCAGCAGCCCCGACAGGGTTACCGGGGAGCTGTTTTTT. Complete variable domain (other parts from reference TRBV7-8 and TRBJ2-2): GAGVSQSPRYKVAKRGQDVALRCDPISGHVSLFWYQQALGQGPEFLTYFQNEAQLDKSGLPSDRFFAERPEGSVSTLKIQRTQQEDSAVYLCASSPDRVTGELFFGEGSRLTVL.

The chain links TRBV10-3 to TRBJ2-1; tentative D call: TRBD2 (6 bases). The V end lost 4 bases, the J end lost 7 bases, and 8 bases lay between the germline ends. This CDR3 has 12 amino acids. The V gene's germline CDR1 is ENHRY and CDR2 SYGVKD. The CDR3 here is CAISGLVNEQFF. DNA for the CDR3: TGTGCCATCAGTGGACTAGTTAATGAGCAGTTCTTC.

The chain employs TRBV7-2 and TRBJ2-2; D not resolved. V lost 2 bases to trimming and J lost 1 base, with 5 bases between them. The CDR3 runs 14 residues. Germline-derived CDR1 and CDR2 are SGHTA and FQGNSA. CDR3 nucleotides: TGTGCCAGCAGCTTATATAGGAACACCGGGGAGCTGTTTTTT. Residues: CASSLYRNTGELFF.

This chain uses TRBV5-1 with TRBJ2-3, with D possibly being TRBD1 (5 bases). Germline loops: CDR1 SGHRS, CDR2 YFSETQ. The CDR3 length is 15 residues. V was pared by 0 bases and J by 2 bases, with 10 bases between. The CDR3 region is CASSLVAGPTDTQYF. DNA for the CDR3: TGCGCCAGCAGCTTGGTGGCAGGGCCCACAGATACGCAGTATTTT.

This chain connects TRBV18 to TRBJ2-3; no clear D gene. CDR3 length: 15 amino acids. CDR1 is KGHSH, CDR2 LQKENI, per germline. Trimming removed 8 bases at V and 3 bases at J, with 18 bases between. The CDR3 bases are TGTGCCAGCCCCCCACGGGCCAGCTTGACAGATACGCAGTATTTT. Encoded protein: CASPPRASLTDTQYF.

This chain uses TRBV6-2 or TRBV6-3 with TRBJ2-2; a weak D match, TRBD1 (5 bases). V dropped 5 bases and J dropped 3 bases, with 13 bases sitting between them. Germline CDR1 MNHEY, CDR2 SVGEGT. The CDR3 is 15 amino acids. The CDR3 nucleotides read TGTGCCAGCAGTCTAACCAGGGAATACACCGGGGAGCTGTTTTTT. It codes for CASSLTREYTGELFF.

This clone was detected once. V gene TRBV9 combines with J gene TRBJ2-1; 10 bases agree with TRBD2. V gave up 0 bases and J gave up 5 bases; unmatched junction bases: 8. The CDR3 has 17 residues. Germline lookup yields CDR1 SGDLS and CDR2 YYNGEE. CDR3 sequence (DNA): TGTGCCAGCAGCGTAGACCCGCTAGCGGGAGCGAACAATGAGCAGTTCTTC. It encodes CASSVDPLAGANNEQFF.

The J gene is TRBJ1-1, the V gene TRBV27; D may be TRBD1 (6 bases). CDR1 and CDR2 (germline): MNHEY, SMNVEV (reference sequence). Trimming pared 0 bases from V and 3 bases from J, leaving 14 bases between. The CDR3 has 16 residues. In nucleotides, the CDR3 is TGTGCCAGCAGTTTATCGGGAACAGGGATTCACACTGAAGCTTTCTTT. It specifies CASSLSGTGIHTEAFF.

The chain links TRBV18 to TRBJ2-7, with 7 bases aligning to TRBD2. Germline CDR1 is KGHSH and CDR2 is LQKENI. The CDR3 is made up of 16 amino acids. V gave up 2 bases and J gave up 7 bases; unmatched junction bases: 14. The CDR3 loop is CASSPGAGDTSGEQYF. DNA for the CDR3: TGTGCCAGCTCACCAGGGGCGGGAGATACCTCAGGGGAGCAGTACTTC.

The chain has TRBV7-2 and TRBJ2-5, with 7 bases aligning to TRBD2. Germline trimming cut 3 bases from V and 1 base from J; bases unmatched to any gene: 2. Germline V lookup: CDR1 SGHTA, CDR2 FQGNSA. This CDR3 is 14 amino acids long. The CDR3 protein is CASSFGGGQETQYF. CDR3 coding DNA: TGTGCCAGCAGCTTTGGGGGGGGCCAAGAGACCCAGTACTTC.

The DNA of the CDR3 is TGTGCCAGCAGCCCTAGGCCGGCCGGGACAGGTGGAGAGCAGTACTTC. It codes for CASSPRPAGTGGEQYF. The gene calls are TRBV7-2 and TRBJ2-7; 8 bases map to TRBD1. The trim removed 5 bases at V and 7 bases at J, leaving 16 bases unmatched. CDR1 is SGHTA, CDR2 FQGNSA, per germline. The CDR3 consists of 16 residues.

The CDR3: CASRDRETNTEAFF. The CDR3 region has the DNA TGTGCCAGCCGGGACAGGGAAACTAACACTGAAGCTTTCTTT. This chain connects TRBV10-3 to TRBJ1-1; TRBD1 matches 9 bases. Germline CDR1 ENHRY, CDR2 SYGVKD. Trimming removed 10 bases from V and 2 bases from J; junction bases left unmatched: 8. This CDR3 comprises 14 residues.